What follows are 32 T cell receptor beta chains derived from one specimen sequenced in a study of brain metastases from non-small cell lung cancer. TCRdb's table, derived via immunoSEQ multiplex PCR, lists solely in-frame clones and lacks some. The sample lists some 340 clones, approximately 78% occurring once. Sequenced: tissue from a brain metastasis. These receptors came from a donor over 35 with non-small cell lung cancer.

In its sample, this clone ranks as hyperexpanded. The sample carries other DNA sequences with the same CDR3. The chain is built from TRBV7-9 and TRBJ2-5; D is tentatively TRBD1 or TRBD2 (5 bases each). Germline CDR1 reads SEHNR; CDR2 reads FQNEAQ (reference sequence). Trimming cost V 1 base and J 1 base, with 7 bases left between them. The CDR3 consists of 14 residues. The CDR3 region is CASSLGDGQETQYF. CDR3 bases: TGTGCCAGCAGCTTAGGGGACGGCCAAGAGACCCAGTACTTC.

V and J are TRBV7-8 and TRBJ2-7, with 8 nucleotides matching TRBD2. The V gene end was trimmed by 8 bases and the J gene end by 2 bases; junction bases not matched to a gene: 5. The CDR3 loop spans 13 amino acids. Germline CDR1 SGHVS, CDR2 FQNEAQ. CDR3 DNA sequence: TGTGCCAGCCGGGAGGGTACGACCTACGAGCAGTACTTC. This translates into CASREGTTYEQYF.

The chain recombines TRBV28 with TRBJ2-5; tentatively, D is TRBD2 (5 bases). V lost 2 bases, J lost 3 bases, and 13 bases lay in between. CDR1 is MDHEN and CDR2 is SYDVKM in the germline V gene. The CDR3 consists of 15 residues. CDR3 nucleotides: TGTGCCAGCAGTTTAAGCGGATGGACGGAAGAGACCCAGTACTTC. Translation: CASSLSGWTEETQYF.

This sequence joins TRBV18 and TRBJ1-6, with 7 bases aligning to TRBD1. V was pared by 3 bases and J by 5 bases, with 7 bases of the junction left unmatched. CDR3 length: 16 amino acids. Germline CDR1 is KGHSH and CDR2 is LQKENI. The CDR3 DNA is TGTGCCAGCTCACCCCTAAGGGACAGAGATAATTCACCCCTCCACTTT. Its protein product is CASSPLRDRDNSPLHF.

The chain combines TRBV9 with TRBJ2-2, with D perhaps given as TRBD1 or TRBD2 (5 bases each). The ends were cut back, 0 bases at V and 0 bases at J, with 9 bases in the middle. Germline CDR1 reads SGDLS; CDR2 reads YYNGEE. There are 16 residues in the CDR3. DNA for the CDR3: TGTGCCAGCAGCGTAGTGAGGGACCCGAACACCGGGGAGCTGTTTTTT. Residues: CASSVVRDPNTGELFF.

The chain uses TRBV7-3 and TRBJ2-1, with 13 bases lining up with TRBD2. The length of the CDR3 is 18 residues. Germline V gives CDR1 SGHTA, CDR2 FQGTGA. V dropped 1 base and J dropped 7; count of bases not matched to a gene: 10. The CDR3 region has the DNA TGTGCCAGCAGCTTAAGTCTAGGACTAGCGGGGGCAGGGAATGAGCAGTTCTTC. The encoded protein is CASSLSLGLAGAGNEQFF.

This chain's CDR3 is CASSLWASGSTDTQYF. The CDR3 nucleotides read TGTGCCAGCAGTTTATGGGCTAGCGGGAGCACAGATACGCAGTATTTT. This chain connects TRBV27 to TRBJ2-3; 8 bases map to TRBD2. CDR1 and CDR2 (germline): MNHEY, SMNVEV (reference sequence). This CDR3 spans 16 amino acids. V was pared by 1 base and J by 0 bases, with 3 bases of the junction left unmatched.

CDR3 in amino acids: CASSSRWGQSLKYF. DNA of the CDR3: TGTGCCAGTAGCAGCCGCTGGGGACAGTCCTTGAAGTACTTC. The chain is built from TRBV27 and TRBJ2-7; 7 positions agree with TRBD1. Trimming at V came to 9 bases and at J to 11 bases, leaving 19 bases not matched to a gene. The CDR3 totals 14 residues. CDR1 is MNHEY and CDR2 is SMNVEV in the germline V gene (reference sequence).

The rearrangement uses TRBV6-6 and TRBJ1-3, with no clear D. Germline V gene lookup returns CDR1 MNHNY and CDR2 SVGAGI (reference sequence). V lost 3 bases and J 0 bases, leaving 9 bases between the germline ends. The CDR3 extends over 15 amino acids. CDR3: CASSYNRSSGNTIYF. The CDR3 DNA sequence: TGTGCCAGCAGTTATAATCGCAGCTCTGGAAACACCATATATTTT.

The rearrangement joins TRBV28 to TRBJ1-4, with 9 bases aligning to TRBD1. The germline V gene encodes CDR1 MDHEN and CDR2 SYDVKM. After removal of 6 bases from V and 7 bases from J, the junction contained 6 bases not matched to a gene. There are 14 residues in the CDR3. For the CDR3, the DNA is TGTGCCAGCAGCACAGGGGGCGCCGGTGAAAAACTGTTTTTT. Residues: CASSTGGAGEKLFF.

The chain is built from TRBV12-3 or TRBV12-4 and TRBJ1-5; D call uncertain. The CDR3 contains 12 residues. The germline V and J ends were trimmed by 0 bases and 5 bases, with 2 bases remaining between them. CDR3: CASSLAYQPQHF. The CDR3 bases are TGTGCCAGCAGTTTAGCCTATCAGCCCCAGCATTTT.

The chain has TRBV9 and TRBJ2-4; D possibly uses TRBD1 or TRBD2 (7 bases each). Trimming pared 5 bases from V and 8 bases from J, leaving 17 bases between. This CDR3 has 14 amino acids. Germline values: CDR1 SGDLS, CDR2 YYNGEE. CDR3 DNA sequence: TGTGCCAGCAGTGAGCGGGGACAGAGGGACATTCAGTACTTC. It is translated as CASSERGQRDIQYF.

The CDR3 bases are TGTGCCAGCAGCCTCCGGACAGGGGGCTCGGAGCAGTACTTC. Amino acids: CASSLRTGGSEQYF. The genes are TRBV7-9 and TRBJ2-7, with 11 bases lining up with TRBD1. The ends lost 5 bases at V and 7 bases at J; junction bases unmatched: 7. This CDR3 region has 14 residues. Germline-derived CDR1 and CDR2 are SEHNR and FQNEAQ (reference sequence).

This chain uses TRBV7-6 with TRBJ2-1; 9 bases agree with TRBD2. Germline loops: CDR1 SGHVS, CDR2 FNYEAQ. The V gene end was trimmed by 0 bases and the J gene end by 2 bases; junction bases not matched to a gene: 5. The CDR3 contains 17 residues. The CDR3 bases are TGTGCCAGCAGCTTAGCCCGAGCGGGGGGAACCTACAATGAGCAGTTCTTC. It yields the protein CASSLARAGGTYNEQFF.

The gene calls are TRBV14 and TRBJ1-1; 12 bases line up with TRBD1. CDR1 and CDR2 (germline): SGHDN, FVKESK. CDR3 length: 18 residues. Losses at the gene ends were 1 base for V and 5 bases for J; bases not matched to a gene: 11. Written as DNA, the CDR3 is TGTGCCAGCAGCCAAGTTGGGACAGGGGGCAAAGGGGGGACTGAAGCTTTCTTT. As protein: CASSQVGTGGKGGTEAFF.

The gene calls are TRBV6-5 and TRBJ2-7, with D unclear. There are 12 residues in the CDR3. Trimming removed 10 bases at V and 0 bases at J, with 10 bases between. Looked up from germline, CDR1 is MNHEY and CDR2 is SVGAGI. CDR3 residues: CATKGSSYEQYF. The CDR3 coding sequence is TGTGCCACCAAGGGCAGCTCCTACGAGCAGTACTTC.

V usage is TRBV9 and J usage is TRBJ2-3, with D unresolved. The CDR3 is 16 amino acids. Between the trimmed V and J ends, which lost 5 bases and 8 bases, there was a span of 24 bases. Germline CDR1 and CDR2: SGDLS and YYNGEE. CDR3 sequence: CASSPSPKRVSVTQYF. CDR3 coding DNA: TGTGCCAGCAGTCCTTCACCGAAGCGAGTTTCAGTTACGCAGTATTTT.

V is TRBV5-1 and J is TRBJ1-1; D gene unclear. V was pared by 4 bases and J by 4 bases, with 14 bases between. CDR3 length: 14 amino acids. Looked up from germline, CDR1 is SGHRS and CDR2 is YFSETQ. The CDR3 region has the DNA TGCGCCAGCAGCCCCACTGTACAGCTCACTGAAGCTTTCTTT. Amino acid sequence: CASSPTVQLTEAFF.

This clone was picked up one time. The chain is built from TRBV27 and TRBJ2-6; D uncertain. Trimming removed 3 bases at V and 0 bases at J, with 12 bases between. Germline CDR1 and CDR2: MNHEY and SMNVEV (reference sequence). This CDR3 has 17 residues. DNA for the CDR3: TGTGCCAGCAGTTTTTGGACGGCCCACTCTGGGGCCAACGTCCTGACTTTC. Translating it yields CASSFWTAHSGANVLTF.

The chain recombines TRBV6-5 with TRBJ2-2; weak D call: TRBD2 (5 bases). This CDR3 region has 13 residues. CDR1 MNHEY and CDR2 SVGAGI come from the germline V gene. The V end lost 0 bases, the J end lost 7 bases, and 6 bases lay between the germline ends. The CDR3 is CASSYSRDGELFF. DNA for the CDR3: TGTGCCAGCAGTTACTCCCGGGACGGGGAGCTGTTTTTT.

This clone has only one observation. This sequence joins TRBV18 and TRBJ1-5; 8 bases are a match to TRBD1. The CDR3 has 17 amino acids. Germline V gene data show CDR1 as KGHSH and CDR2 as LQKENI. The trim removed 4 bases at V and 1 base at J, leaving 9 bases unmatched. CDR3 sequence (DNA): TGTGCCAGCTCACGAGAACGGACAGGGCCGAGCAATCAGCCCCAGCATTTT. Translating gives CASSRERTGPSNQPQHF.

The chain employs TRBV6-6 and TRBJ2-1, with 14 bases aligning to TRBD2. The CDR3 contains 15 residues. Germline CDR1 reads MNHNY; CDR2 reads SVGAGI (reference sequence). V shed 6 bases, J shed 5 bases, and the junction held 3 bases outside the gene matches. The CDR3, as DNA: TGTGCCAGCAGCGGACTAGCGGGGGGCCACAATGAGCAGTTCTTC. Its translation is CASSGLAGGHNEQFF.

This clone has a single count. The chain links TRBV18 to TRBJ1-3, with D possibly TRBD1 on 6 matching bases. The V end lost 4 bases, the J end lost 0 bases, and 13 bases lay between the germline ends. The germline gives CDR1 KGHSH, CDR2 LQKENI. This CDR3 spans 16 amino acids. CDR3 loop: CASSLLAGASGNTIYF. The CDR3 nucleotides are TGTGCCAGCTCACTCCTCGCAGGGGCCTCTGGAAACACCATATATTTT.

This chain links TRBV29-1 with TRBJ1-1; 10 bases line up with TRBD1. The CDR3 extends over 13 amino acids. The germline V gene encodes CDR1 SQVTM and CDR2 ANQGSEA. V shed 6 bases, J shed 1 base, and the junction held 2 bases outside the gene matches. The CDR3 nucleotides are TGCAGCGTGGGACAGGGGACGAACACTGAAGCTTTCTTT. Its translation is CSVGQGTNTEAFF. Filled out from reference TRBV29-1 and TRBJ1-1, the complete variable domain reads SAVISQKPSRDICQRGTSLTIQCQVDSQVTMMFWYRQQPGQSLTLIATANQGSEATYESGFVIDKFPISRPNLTFSTLTVSNMSPEDSSIYLCSVGQGTNTEAFFGQGTRLTVV.

V and J are TRBV7-9 and TRBJ1-4, with a tentative D call TRBD1 (6 bases). Germline V gene sequence: CDR1 SEHNR, CDR2 FQNEAQ (reference sequence). The CDR3 loop spans 13 amino acids. Deletions cut 3 bases from V and 8 bases from J, with 10 bases between. CDR3 loop: CASSFDRPEKLFF. The DNA for the CDR3 is TGTGCCAGCAGCTTCGACAGGCCCGAAAAACTGTTTTTT.

This clone was observed a single time. The V gene is TRBV6-5, the J gene TRBJ2-7; TRBD2 might be the D (5 bases). Germline CDR1 reads MNHEY; CDR2 reads SVGAGI. Trimming removed 6 bases from V and 4 bases from J, with 16 bases in between. This CDR3 contains 14 residues. The CDR3 nucleotides read TGTGCCAGCAGCGCGAGCGGCTTTAGGTACGAGCAGTACTTC. Translated, it gives CASSASGFRYEQYF.

CDR3: CASSLTGKNTGELFF. The CDR3 DNA reads as TGTGCCAGTAGTTTGACAGGGAAGAACACCGGGGAGCTGTTTTTT. The V gene is TRBV19, the J gene TRBJ2-2, with 7 bases lining up with TRBD1. The CDR3 is 15 amino acids. Germline V gene sequence: CDR1 LNHDA, CDR2 SQIVND (reference sequence). V shed 5 bases and J 1 base; nucleotides not matched to a gene: 4.

This sequence joins TRBV11-1 and TRBJ2-3; 10 bases are shared with TRBD2. The V and J ends lost 5 bases and 2 bases, in that order; junction bases with no gene match: 4. The CDR3 spans 15 residues. Per the germline V gene, CDR1 is SGHAT and CDR2 is FQDESV (reference sequence). CDR3 loop: CASSNGLAATDTQYF. Here the CDR3 DNA reads TGTGCCAGCAGCAACGGACTAGCGGCCACAGATACGCAGTATTTT.

The genes are TRBV5-1 and TRBJ1-1, with D uncertain. The CDR3 has 14 amino acids. CDR1 and CDR2 from the germline V gene are SGHRS and YFSETQ. Trimming took 1 base from V and 0 from J, leaving 7 bases between them. The CDR3 is CASSLYSMNTEAFF. CDR3 sequence (DNA): TGCGCCAGCAGCTTGTACAGCATGAACACTGAAGCTTTCTTT.

Only a few counts were recorded for this clone. This sample includes further DNA sequences coding for the same CDR3. The chain combines TRBV30 with TRBJ1-4; D ambiguous. The CDR3 is 13 residues long. The germline CDR1 and CDR2 sequences are GTSNPN and SVGIG (reference sequence). Trimming shortened V by 2 bases and J by 6 bases, and 10 bases separated the two germline ends. The CDR3 sequence is CAWSISRYEKLFF. For the CDR3, the DNA is TGTGCCTGGAGTATCTCACGGTATGAAAAACTGTTTTTT.

The chain combines TRBV9 with TRBJ1-3, with D tentatively TRBD1 (5 bases). This CDR3 is 13 amino acids long. The germline V and J ends were trimmed by 3 bases and 4 bases, with 8 bases remaining between them. Per the germline V gene, CDR1 is SGDLS and CDR2 is YYNGEE. CDR3 amino acids: CASSGDAGNTIYF. DNA of the CDR3: TGTGCCAGCAGCGGGGACGCCGGAAACACCATATATTTT. The entire variable domain, with the rest obtained from reference TRBV9 and TRBJ1-3, is as follows: DSGVTQTPKHLITATGQRVTLRCSPRSGDLSVYWYQQSLDQGLQFLIQYYNGEERAKGNILERFSAQQFPDLHSELNLSSLELGDSALYFCASSGDAGNTIYFGEGSWLTVV.

This sequence joins TRBV7-3 and TRBJ2-7; tentative D call: TRBD2 (6 bases). Germline assignment: CDR1 SGHTA and CDR2 FQGTGA. This CDR3 region has 13 residues. V was cut by 3 bases and J by 3 bases, with 9 bases left in between. The CDR3 DNA sequence: TGTGCCAGCAGCTTCGGGAGCAACTACGAGCAGTACTTC. Amino acid sequence: CASSFGSNYEQYF.